Listed below are T cell receptor beta chains from one sample, sequenced in a study of blood T cell repertoires in COVID-19. Generated by immunoSEQ multiplex PCR, the TCRdb table keeps only in-frame clones and is missing some. The profile shows 150,000 or so clones, about four fifths of them singletons. The sequenced material came from peripheral blood. The receptors were gathered from a man aged 40-55 years who had recovered from COVID-19. Both conserved end residues are part of each CDR3. A D gene is named only where the DNA matches it firmly. The size field is filled for only some rows; it gives once, few, many or a size class.

abundance: NA; d_gene: NA; j_gene: TRBJ2-6; v_gene: TRBV28; CDR3aa: CATHFSGANVLTF; CDR3nt: TGTGCCACCCACTTCTCTGGGGCCAACGTCCTGACTTTC
abundance: many; d_gene: NA; j_gene: TRBJ2-5; v_gene: TRBV7-9; CDR3aa: CASSLDRETQYF; CDR3nt: TGTGCCAGCAGCTTAGACAGGGAGACCCAGTACTTC
abundance: NA; d_gene: NA; j_gene: TRBJ2-1; v_gene: TRBV18; CDR3aa: CASSPGTTGYNEQFF; CDR3nt: TGTGCCAGCTCACCAGGGACAACAGGGTACAATGAGCAGTTCTTC
abundance: NA; d_gene: NA; j_gene: TRBJ2-7; v_gene: TRBV5-4; CDR3aa: CASSLAAGGSYEQYF; CDR3nt: TGTGCCAGCAGCTTGGCGGCCGGGGGCTCCTACGAGCAGTACTTC
abundance: NA; d_gene: NA; j_gene: TRBJ1-2; v_gene: TRBV12-3/TRBV12-4; CDR3aa: CASKSESNYGYTF; CDR3nt: TGTGCCAGCAAGTCAGAATCTAACTATGGCTACACCTTC
abundance: few; d_gene: TRBD2; j_gene: TRBJ2-7; v_gene: TRBV27; CDR3aa: CASTGGHEQYF; CDR3nt: TGTGCCAGCACGGGGGGACACGAGCAGTACTTC
abundance: NA; d_gene: NA; j_gene: TRBJ2-3; v_gene: TRBV5-1; CDR3aa: CASSMGGASVPDTQYF; CDR3nt: TGCGCCAGCAGCATGGGGGGCGCGAGCGTCCCAGATACGCAGTATTTT
abundance: NA; d_gene: NA; j_gene: TRBJ2-7; v_gene: TRBV10-3; CDR3aa: CAISEVWTGSYEQYF; CDR3nt: TGTGCCATCAGTGAGGTATGGACTGGCTCCTACGAGCAGTACTTC
abundance: NA; d_gene: TRBD2; j_gene: TRBJ2-3; v_gene: TRBV9; CDR3aa: CASSATSGEEDTQYF; CDR3nt: TGTGCCAGCAGCGCTACTAGCGGGGAGGAGGATACGCAGTATTTT
abundance: NA; d_gene: TRBD1; j_gene: TRBJ1-1; v_gene: TRBV9; CDR3aa: CASSVGPQGDTEAFF; CDR3nt: TGTGCCAGCAGCGTCGGACCGCAGGGGGACACTGAAGCTTTCTTT
abundance: few; d_gene: TRBD1; j_gene: TRBJ1-3; v_gene: TRBV29-1; CDR3aa: CSVRDRERDTIYF; CDR3nt: TGCAGCGTTCGGGACAGGGAAAGGGACACCATATATTTT
abundance: few; d_gene: NA; j_gene: TRBJ2-7; v_gene: TRBV7-9; CDR3aa: CASSFSGISYEQYF; CDR3nt: TGTGCCAGCAGCTTTTCAGGGATCTCCTACGAGCAGTACTTC
abundance: NA; d_gene: TRBD1; j_gene: TRBJ1-1; v_gene: TRBV7-6; CDR3aa: CASSLVTRAGGNTEAFF; CDR3nt: TGTGCCAGCAGCTTAGTCACAAGAGCAGGGGGGAACACTGAAGCTTTCTTT
abundance: once; d_gene: TRBD2; j_gene: TRBJ2-3; v_gene: TRBV10-3; CDR3aa: CAIRGRDTDTQYF; CDR3nt: TGTGCCATCAGGGGGAGGGACACAGATACGCAGTATTTT
abundance: NA; d_gene: NA; j_gene: TRBJ1-1; v_gene: TRBV7-6; CDR3aa: CASSLEQTNTEAFF; CDR3nt: TGTGCCAGCAGCTTAGAACAGACGAACACTGAAGCTTTCTTT
abundance: NA; d_gene: NA; j_gene: TRBJ1-2; v_gene: TRBV12-5; CDR3aa: CASGLPSTGLPKGYTF; CDR3nt: TGTGCTAGTGGTTTGCCTTCGACAGGTCTCCCTAAGGGCTACACCTTC
abundance: NA; d_gene: NA; j_gene: TRBJ1-2; v_gene: TRBV2; CDR3aa: CASSEGHGATGYGYTF; CDR3nt: TGTGCCAGCAGTGAGGGTCACGGAGCGACGGGCTATGGCTACACCTTC
abundance: NA; d_gene: TRBD2; j_gene: TRBJ2-7; v_gene: TRBV2; CDR3aa: CASRGTSGAYEQYF; CDR3nt: TGTGCCAGCAGGGGGACTAGCGGGGCCTACGAGCAGTACTTC